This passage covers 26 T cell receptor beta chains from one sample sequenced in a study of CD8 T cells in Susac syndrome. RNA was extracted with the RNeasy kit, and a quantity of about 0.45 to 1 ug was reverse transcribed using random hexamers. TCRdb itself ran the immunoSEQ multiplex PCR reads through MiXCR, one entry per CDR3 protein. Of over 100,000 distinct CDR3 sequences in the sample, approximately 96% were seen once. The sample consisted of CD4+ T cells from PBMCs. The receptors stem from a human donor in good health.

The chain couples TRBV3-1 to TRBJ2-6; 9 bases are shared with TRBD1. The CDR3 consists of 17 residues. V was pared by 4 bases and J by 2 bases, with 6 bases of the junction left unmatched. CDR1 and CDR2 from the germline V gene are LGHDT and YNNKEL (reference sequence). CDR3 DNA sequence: TGTGCCAGCAGCCTGGGACAGGGATTCACTGGGGCCAACGTCCTGACTTTC. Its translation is CASSLGQGFTGANVLTF.

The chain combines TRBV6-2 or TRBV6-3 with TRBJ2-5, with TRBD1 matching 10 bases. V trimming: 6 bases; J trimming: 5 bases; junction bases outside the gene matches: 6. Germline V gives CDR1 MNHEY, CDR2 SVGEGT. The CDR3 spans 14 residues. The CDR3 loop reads CASRLDRGLETQYF. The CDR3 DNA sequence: TGTGCCAGCAGACTCGACAGGGGGCTGGAGACCCAGTACTTC.

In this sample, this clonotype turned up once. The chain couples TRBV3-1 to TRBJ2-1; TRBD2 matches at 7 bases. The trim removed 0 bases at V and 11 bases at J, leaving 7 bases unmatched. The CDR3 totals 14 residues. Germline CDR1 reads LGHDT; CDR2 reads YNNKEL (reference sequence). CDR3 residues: CASSQDRYGRKQFF. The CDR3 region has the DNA TGTGCCAGCAGCCAAGATCGGTACGGGAGGAAGCAGTTCTTC.

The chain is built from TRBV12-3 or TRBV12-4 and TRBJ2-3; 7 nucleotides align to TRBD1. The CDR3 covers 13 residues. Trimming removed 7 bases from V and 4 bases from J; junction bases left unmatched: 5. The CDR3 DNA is TGTGCCAGCATCCTCACAGGGGCAGATACGCAGTATTTT. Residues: CASILTGADTQYF.

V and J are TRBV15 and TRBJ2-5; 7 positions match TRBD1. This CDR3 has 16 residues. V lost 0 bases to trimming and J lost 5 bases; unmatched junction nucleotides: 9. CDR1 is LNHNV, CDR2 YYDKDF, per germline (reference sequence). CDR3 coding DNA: TGTGCCACCAGCAGAGATCAAGGAGACAGGGAGGAGACCCAGTACTTC. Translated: CATSRDQGDREETQYF.

CDR3 sequence: CSAIGQGADGYTF. CDR3 bases: TGCAGTGCGATTGGACAGGGGGCGGATGGCTACACCTTC. The rearrangement links TRBV20-1 to TRBJ1-2; TRBD1 agrees at 11 bases. This CDR3 comprises 13 residues. Germline V gene sequence: CDR1 DFQATT, CDR2 SNEGSKA (reference sequence). Germline trimming cut 6 bases from V and 6 bases from J; bases unmatched to any gene: 6.

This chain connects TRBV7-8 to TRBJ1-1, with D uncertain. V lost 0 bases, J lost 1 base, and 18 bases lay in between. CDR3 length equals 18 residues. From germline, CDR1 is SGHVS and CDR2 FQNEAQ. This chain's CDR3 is CASSLANRRVTENTEAFF. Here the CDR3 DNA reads TGTGCCAGCAGCTTAGCGAATAGGAGGGTGACGGAGAACACTGAAGCTTTCTTT.

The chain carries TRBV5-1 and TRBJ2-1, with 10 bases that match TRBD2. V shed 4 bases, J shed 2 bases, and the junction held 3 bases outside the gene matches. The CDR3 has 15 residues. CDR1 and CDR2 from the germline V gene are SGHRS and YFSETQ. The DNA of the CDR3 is TGCGCCAGCAGCGCCACTAGCGGGGCCTACAATGAGCAGTTCTTC. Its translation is CASSATSGAYNEQFF. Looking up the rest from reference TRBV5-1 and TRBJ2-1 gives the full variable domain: KAGVTQTPRYLIKTRGQQVTLSCSPISGHRSVSWYQQTPGQGLQFLFEYFSETQRNKGNFPGRFSGRQFSNSRSEMNVSTLELGDSALYLCASSATSGAYNEQFFGPGTRLTVL.

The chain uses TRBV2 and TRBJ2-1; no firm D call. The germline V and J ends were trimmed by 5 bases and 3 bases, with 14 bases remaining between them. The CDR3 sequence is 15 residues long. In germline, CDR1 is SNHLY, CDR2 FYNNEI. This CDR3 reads CASSRETPDYNEQFF. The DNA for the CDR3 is TGTGCCAGCAGTCGAGAGACTCCCGACTACAATGAGCAGTTCTTC.

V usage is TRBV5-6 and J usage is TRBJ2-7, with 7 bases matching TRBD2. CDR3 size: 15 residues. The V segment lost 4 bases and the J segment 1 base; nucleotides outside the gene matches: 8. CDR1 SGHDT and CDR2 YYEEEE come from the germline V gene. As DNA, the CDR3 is TGTGCCAGCAGCCGAGGGGCTAGCGGTTCCTACGAGCAGTACTTC. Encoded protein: CASSRGASGSYEQYF.

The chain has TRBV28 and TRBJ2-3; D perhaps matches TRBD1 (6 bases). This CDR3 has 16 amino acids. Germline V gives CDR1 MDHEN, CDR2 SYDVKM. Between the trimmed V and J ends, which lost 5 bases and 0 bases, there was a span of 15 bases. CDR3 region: CASSPVGQRSTDTQYF. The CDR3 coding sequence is TGTGCCAGCAGTCCCGTAGGACAGAGGAGCACAGATACGCAGTATTTT.

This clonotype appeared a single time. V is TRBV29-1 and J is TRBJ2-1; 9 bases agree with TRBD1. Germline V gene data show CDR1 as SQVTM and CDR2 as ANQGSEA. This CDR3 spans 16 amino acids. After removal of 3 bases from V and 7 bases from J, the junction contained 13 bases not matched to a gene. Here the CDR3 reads CSVDGTGTGIRNEQFF. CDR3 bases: TGCAGCGTTGACGGGACAGGGACGGGGATTCGGAATGAGCAGTTCTTC.

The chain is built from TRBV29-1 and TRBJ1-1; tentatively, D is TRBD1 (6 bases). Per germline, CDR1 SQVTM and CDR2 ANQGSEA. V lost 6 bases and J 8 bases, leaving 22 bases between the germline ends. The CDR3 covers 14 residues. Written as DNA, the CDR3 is TGCAGCGTCCTCCTAGGCAGGGGCCGGTTGGAAGCTTTCTTT. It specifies CSVLLGRGRLEAFF. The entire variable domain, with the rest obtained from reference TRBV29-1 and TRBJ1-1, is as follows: SAVISQKPSRDICQRGTSLTIQCQVDSQVTMMFWYRQQPGQSLTLIATANQGSEATYESGFVIDKFPISRPNLTFSTLTVSNMSPEDSSIYLCSVLLGRGRLEAFFGQGTRLTVV.

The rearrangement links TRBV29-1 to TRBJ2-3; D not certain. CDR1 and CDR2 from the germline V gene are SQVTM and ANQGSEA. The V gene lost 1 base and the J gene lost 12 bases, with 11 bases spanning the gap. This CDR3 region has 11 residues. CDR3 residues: CSVEVLNYQYF. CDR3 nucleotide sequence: TGCAGCGTTGAAGTGCTGAATTACCAGTATTTT.

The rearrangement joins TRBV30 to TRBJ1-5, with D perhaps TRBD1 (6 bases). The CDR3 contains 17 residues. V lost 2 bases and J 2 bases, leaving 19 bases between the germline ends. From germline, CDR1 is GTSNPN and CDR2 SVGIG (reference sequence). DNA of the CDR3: TGTGCCTGGAGTCCCCCTCTCGGGGGGCAGGGCAATCAGCCCCAGCATTTT. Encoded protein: CAWSPPLGGQGNQPQHF.

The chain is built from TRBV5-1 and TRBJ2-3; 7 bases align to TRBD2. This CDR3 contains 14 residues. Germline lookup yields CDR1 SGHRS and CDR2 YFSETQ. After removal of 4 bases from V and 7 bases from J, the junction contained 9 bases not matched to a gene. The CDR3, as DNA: TGCGCCAGCAGCCAACTAGCGAGGACGAATACGCAGTATTTT. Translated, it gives CASSQLARTNTQYF.

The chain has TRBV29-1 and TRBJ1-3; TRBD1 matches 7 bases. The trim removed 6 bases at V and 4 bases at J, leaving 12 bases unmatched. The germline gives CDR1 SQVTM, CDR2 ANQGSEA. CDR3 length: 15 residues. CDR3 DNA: TGCAGCGTCCTCATAGACAGGGAGAGGGGAAACACCATATATTTT. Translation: CSVLIDRERGNTIYF.

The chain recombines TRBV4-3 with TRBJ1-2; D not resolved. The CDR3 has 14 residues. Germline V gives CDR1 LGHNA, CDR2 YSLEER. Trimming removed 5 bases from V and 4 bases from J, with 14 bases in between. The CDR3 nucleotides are TGCGCCAGCAGCGCCGGAACAAACAGCTATGGCTACACCTTC. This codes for CASSAGTNSYGYTF.

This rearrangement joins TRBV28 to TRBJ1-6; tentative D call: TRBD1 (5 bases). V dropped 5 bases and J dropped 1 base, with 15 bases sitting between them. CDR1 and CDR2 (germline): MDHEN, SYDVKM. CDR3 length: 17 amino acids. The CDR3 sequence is CASSQGGGSSYNSPLHF. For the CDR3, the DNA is TGTGCCAGCAGTCAAGGCGGGGGGTCGTCCTATAATTCACCCCTCCACTTT.

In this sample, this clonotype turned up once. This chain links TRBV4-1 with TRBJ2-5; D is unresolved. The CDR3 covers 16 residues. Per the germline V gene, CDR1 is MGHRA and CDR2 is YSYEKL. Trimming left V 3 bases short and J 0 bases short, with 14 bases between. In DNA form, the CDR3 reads TGCGCCAGCAGCCATCCCGGAACCCGGAACCAAGAGACCCAGTACTTC. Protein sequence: CASSHPGTRNQETQYF.

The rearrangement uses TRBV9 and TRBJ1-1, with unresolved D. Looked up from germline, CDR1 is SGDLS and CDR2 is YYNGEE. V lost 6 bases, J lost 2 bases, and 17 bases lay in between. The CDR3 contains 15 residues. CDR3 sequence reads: CASNKSGLGNTEAFF. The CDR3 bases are TGTGCCAGCAATAAGTCGGGGTTGGGTAACACTGAAGCTTTCTTT.

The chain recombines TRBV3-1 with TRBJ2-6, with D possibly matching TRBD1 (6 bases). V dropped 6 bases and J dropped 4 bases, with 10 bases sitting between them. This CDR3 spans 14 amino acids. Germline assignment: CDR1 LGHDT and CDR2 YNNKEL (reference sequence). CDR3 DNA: TGTGCCAGCAGTCAGGGGTCGGGGGCCAACGTCCTGACTTTC. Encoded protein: CASSQGSGANVLTF.

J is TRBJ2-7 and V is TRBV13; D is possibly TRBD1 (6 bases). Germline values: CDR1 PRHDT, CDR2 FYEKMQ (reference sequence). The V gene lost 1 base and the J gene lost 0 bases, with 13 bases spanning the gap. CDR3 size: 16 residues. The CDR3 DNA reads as TGTGCCAGCAGCTTAGCCAGAGGACAGTACTCCTACGAGCAGTACTTC. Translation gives CASSLARGQYSYEQYF. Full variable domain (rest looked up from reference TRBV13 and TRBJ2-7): AAGVIQSPRHLIKEKRETATLKCYPIPRHDTVYWYQQGPGQDPQFLISFYEKMQSDKGSIPDRFSAQQFSDYHSELNMSSLELGDSALYFCASSLARGQYSYEQYFGPGTRLTVT.

The CDR3 sequence: CASSQESSGRAGLYF. The DNA for the CDR3 is TGTGCCAGCAGCCAAGAGAGTAGCGGGAGGGCTGGGTTGTACTTC. The rearrangement links TRBV4-2 to TRBJ2-4; the match to TRBD2 covers 11 bases. CDR1 is LGHNA, CDR2 YNFKEQ, per germline. V dropped 0 bases and J dropped 15; count of bases not matched to a gene: 10. This CDR3 has 15 residues.

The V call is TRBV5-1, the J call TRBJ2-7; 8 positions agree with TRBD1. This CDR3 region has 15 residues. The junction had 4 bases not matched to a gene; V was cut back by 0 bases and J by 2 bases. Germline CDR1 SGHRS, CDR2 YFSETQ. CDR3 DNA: TGCGCCAGCAGCTTGGTCGCAGGGGGCACCTACGAGCAGTACTTC. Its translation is CASSLVAGGTYEQYF.

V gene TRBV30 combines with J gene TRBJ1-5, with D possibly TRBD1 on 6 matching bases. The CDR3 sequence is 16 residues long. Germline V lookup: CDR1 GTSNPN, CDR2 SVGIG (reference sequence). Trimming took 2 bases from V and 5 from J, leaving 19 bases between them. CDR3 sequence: CAWSSTGLACYQPQHF. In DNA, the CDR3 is TGTGCCTGGAGTTCAACAGGGCTTGCCTGTTATCAGCCCCAGCATTTT.